The source of this TCR beta chain is a study of T cells in Graves' hyperthyroidism and ophthalmopathy. There are many counts of this clonotype. Germline CDR1 reads MNHNS; CDR2 reads SASEGT. This CDR3 has 14 residues. V lost 8 bases, J lost 7 bases, and 10 bases stayed unmatched. The source material, RNA transcripts, was used to amplify TCR beta CDR3 regions. The HTBI primer set was used in a first-round RT-PCR of the TCR CDR3. In TCRdb, the multiplex PCR reads were re-called with MiXCR into one record per CDR3 protein. The sample consists of some 570,000 distinct CDR3 sequences, 14% of them appearing once.

The genes are TRBV6-1 and TRBJ2-1; 8 bases align to TRBD2. This sequence originates from a woman younger than 30 with Graves' ophthalmopathy. Input material: blood. The CDR3 here is CASAPASGRNEQFF. The DNA of the CDR3 is TGTGCCAGCGCCCCGGCTAGCGGGCGGAATGAGCAGTTCTTC.